The rows below give T cell receptor beta chains drawn from one sample of a study of blood T cell repertoires in COVID-19. Clones were sequenced by immunoSEQ multiplex PCR, and TCRdb holds only the in-frame ones, with some missing. Altogether around 130,000 clones are present, around 87% being singletons, with the ten largest covering around 5%. The sample taken for sequencing was peripheral blood. Receptors were obtained from a human donor in a cohort sampled during active COVID-19. The CDR3 runs from the conserved cysteine through the conserved F or W.

v_gene	j_gene	CDR3aa
TRBV28	TRBJ2-1	CASDTSGSYNEQFF
TRBV7-2	TRBJ2-7	CASSSFHPGLAGGPREQYF
TRBV27	TRBJ2-4	CASSSGTSANIQYF
TRBV5-1	TRBJ2-5	CASSFGPVETQYF
TRBV28	TRBJ2-7	CASSLWQGSYEQYF
TRBV5-8	TRBJ2-5	CASSLTPSGVETQYF
TRBV28	TRBJ2-5	CASRGDKTQYF
TRBV9	TRBJ2-3	CASSARLAGADTQYF
TRBV24-1	TRBJ1-5	CATSDRHSNQPQHF
TRBV7-9	TRBJ1-6	CASTSSREFNSPLHF
TRBV2	TRBJ1-2	CASSENTGPFYGYTF
TRBV5-1	TRBJ1-5	CASSDGQGDHQPQHF
TRBV30	TRBJ1-5	CAWSNGANSNQPQHF
TRBV28	TRBJ1-2	CASSFGQNYGYTF
TRBV7-9	TRBJ1-2	CASSLRDRGAGGYTF
TRBV3-1/TRBV3-2	TRBJ2-2	CASSNLRWNTGELFF
TRBV5-6	TRBJ2-7	CASTLLGSGSTYEQYF
TRBV6-2/TRBV6-3	TRBJ2-1	CASSPGTSSLNEQFF
TRBV5-8	TRBJ2-7	CASSLGSGFHEQYF
TRBV10-3	TRBJ1-6	CAISENGGSPLHF
TRBV7-3	TRBJ2-1	CASSGTGTTYNEQFF
TRBV3-1/TRBV3-2	TRBJ2-3	CASSRGQPTDTQYF
TRBV7-6	TRBJ2-7	CASSPGTDPSYEQYF
TRBV12-3/TRBV12-4	TRBJ2-2	CASIATGAGELFF
TRBV6-6	TRBJ2-7	CASRTSGSHEQYF
TRBV9	TRBJ2-7	CASSVGTGVSYEQYF
TRBV25-1	TRBJ2-3	CASSPDVGQGVDTQYF
TRBV11-2	TRBJ2-1	CASSSPGTRVRYEQFF
TRBV29-1	TRBJ2-5	CSVLGAGTGRVSQYF
TRBV5-1	TRBJ2-1	CASSSGGAGYNEQFF
TRBV11-2	TRBJ2-7	CASSLGARGWEQYF
TRBV6-1	TRBJ2-7	CASSEGGVRHEQYF
TRBV7-9	TRBJ1-2	CASRQAGTGGLYSYGYTF
TRBV10-3	TRBJ1-3	CATSGDRGSGNTIYF
TRBV5-8	TRBJ1-1	CASSVFRGTEAFF
TRBV28	TRBJ2-1	CASGRSPSYNEQFF
TRBV7-2	TRBJ2-7	CASSLGGGVTFWEQYF
TRBV28	TRBJ1-5	CASRPDRGNRNQPQHF
TRBV5-1	TRBJ1-1	CASSPLGGEGTEAFF
TRBV2	TRBJ2-1	CASRSGTGYNEQFF